The clone carrying this T cell receptor (beta chain) was found a few times. Via MiXCR, TCRdb re-called the 5' RACE reads, giving one row per CDR3 protein. The repertoire holds some 98,000 distinct CDR3 sequences, with around 17% as singletons. This sample is drawn from a study of early T cells in non-severe SARS-CoV-2 infection. Across the study: Unpaired chains resulted from sequencing bulk RNA of unsorted whole blood.

The sample was whole blood. The TCR comes from an adult who was a healthcare worker with PCR-confirmed SARS-CoV-2 infection or an uninfected control (not recorded which).

The CDR3 DNA follows: TGTGCCAGCAGTTTATCTATGACAGGGTTCGATCAGCCCCAGCATTTT. Its translation is CASSLSMTGFDQPQHF. This chain connects TRBV27 to TRBJ1-5; 7 bases are shared with TRBD1. Trimming removed 0 bases from V and 5 bases from J; junction bases left unmatched: 7. In germline, CDR1 is MNHEY, CDR2 SMNVEV (reference sequence). The CDR3 length is 16 residues.